These 2 T cell receptor beta chains originate from one sample sequenced in a study of tumor-infiltrating lymphocytes in primary liver carcinoma. Researchers generated TCR beta cDNA from around 510 ng of total RNA, relying on a constant-region primer. Three rounds of nested multiplex PCR with slightly modified ARM-PCR produced TCR beta libraries. It was with TRBV1-TRBV30 forward primers and a C-beta reverse primer that the first two PCR rounds were run, at approximately 10 cycles each. TCRdb called the multiplex PCR reads again in MiXCR, with one record for every CDR3 protein. The table lists 150,000 to 200,000 distinct CDR3 sequences, 60% of them singletons. RNA was extracted from whole blood without cell sorting, alongside germline DNA. The specimen sequenced was peripheral blood. The receptors shown here come from a man aged 40-55 years with primary liver carcinoma and hepatitis B virus infection.

CDR3 in amino acids: CASNKSGRNGELFF. DNA for the CDR3: TGTGCCAGCAACAAAAGCGGGAGAAACGGGGAGCTGTTTTTT. The chain employs TRBV6-1 and TRBJ2-2; TRBD2 agrees at 8 bases. V lost 7 bases, J lost 7 bases, and 8 bases stayed unmatched. This CDR3 is built from 14 residues. CDR1 is MNHNS, CDR2 SASEGT, per germline.

On this clonotype: The junction and the germline gene differ at one end; a read error may be behind it. The gene calls are TRBV29-1 and TRBJ2-1; no clear D gene. The CDR3 runs to 14 residues. Germline V lookup: CDR1 SQVTM, CDR2 ANQGSEA. CDR3 region: CSVESPSSYNEQLF. Written as DNA, the CDR3 is TGCAGCGTTGAAAGTCCAAGCTCCTACAATGAGCAGCTCTTC.